These 5 T cell receptor beta chains were all obtained from the same sample, sequenced in a study of blood T cell repertoires in COVID-19. Method: immunoSEQ multiplex PCR; TCRdb's copy keeps in-frame clones and lacks some. Here the sample spans roughly 120,000 clones, around 87% being singletons. The specimen sequenced was peripheral blood. These receptors were collected from a human donor in a cohort sampled during active COVID-19.

This clone has just one count. The chain recombines TRBV7-6 with TRBJ2-2; 8 bases match TRBD2. J gave up 0 bases and V 4 bases, and 1 base lay outside the gene matches. The CDR3 spans 15 residues. The germline V gene has CDR1 SGHVS and CDR2 FNYEAQ. CDR3 in DNA: TGTGCCAGCAGCTCACTAGCGGCGAACACCGGGGAGCTGTTTTTT. Translated, it gives CASSSLAANTGELFF.

This chain joins TRBV11-3 and TRBJ2-7, with 14 positions matching TRBD2. V dropped 3 bases and J dropped 1; count of bases not matched to a gene: 11. Germline assignment: CDR1 SGHNT and CDR2 YENEEA. This CDR3 has 19 residues. The CDR3 protein is CASSFSGTSGSPGSYEQYF. The CDR3, as DNA: TGTGCCAGCAGCTTCTCCGGGACTAGCGGGAGCCCCGGGTCCTACGAGCAGTACTTC.

The chain combines TRBV24-1 with TRBJ2-3, with TRBD2 matching 8 bases. Trimming at V came to 3 bases and at J to 4 bases, leaving 5 bases not matched to a gene. The CDR3 is made up of 15 amino acids. Germline-derived CDR1 and CDR2 are KGHDR and SFDVKD. CDR3 DNA sequence: TGTGCCACCAGTGATCTACGGGGGGGCTCAGATACGCAGTATTTT. Its protein is CATSDLRGGSDTQYF.

The chain has TRBV5-5 and TRBJ1-6; possibly TRBD1 for D (6 bases). The V end was cut by 2 bases, the J end by 9 bases, with 15 bases between. Germline-derived CDR1 and CDR2 are SGHKS and YYEKEE (reference sequence). CDR3 length: 15 amino acids. The CDR3 region is CASSLQTGFISPLHF. CDR3 sequence (DNA): TGTGCCAGCAGCTTACAGACAGGTTTTATTTCACCCCTCCACTTT.

The rearrangement uses TRBV19 and TRBJ2-7, with 13 bases lining up with TRBD2. CDR1 is LNHDA, CDR2 SQIVND, per germline (reference sequence). The CDR3 has 17 residues. Unmatched junction bases numbered 6, after V lost 2 bases and J lost 2 bases. CDR3 nucleotides: TGTGCCAGTAGTATAACTACGGGACTAGCGGGGCCCTACGAGCAGTACTTC. It translates to CASSITTGLAGPYEQYF.